Presented here are 7 T cell receptor beta chains from one specimen sequenced in a study of T-cell memory formation after mild COVID-19. TCRdb analysed the 5' RACE reads with MiXCR anew, one entry per CDR3 protein. This table has 300,000 to 400,000 distinct CDR3 sequences, roughly 13% appearing once. The sequencing input was PBMCs or a T cell subset sorted from them (not recorded which). These receptors were taken from a man aged 18 to 30 who had mild COVID-19 (a few samples of this study predate the infection). Cell type and time point are not known.

The rearrangement joins TRBV5-1 to TRBJ2-1; 13 bases match TRBD2. The V and J ends lost 2 bases and 8 bases, in that order; junction bases with no gene match: 7. The length of the CDR3 is 16 residues. Germline CDR1 SGHRS, CDR2 YFSETQ. The CDR3 loop is CASSFVGLAGVDEQFF. DNA for the CDR3: TGCGCCAGCAGCTTCGTCGGACTAGCGGGGGTGGATGAGCAGTTCTTC.

This clonotype was counted only a few times. This chain links TRBV9 with TRBJ1-2, with D maybe TRBD1 (6 bases). CDR3 length: 16 amino acids. The germline gives CDR1 SGDLS, CDR2 YYNGEE. V was clipped by 3 bases and J by 4 bases, with 19 bases between them. CDR3 coding DNA: TGTGCCAGCAGCGCCTCATGGACAGAACTACGCTATGGCTACACCTTC. The encoded protein is CASSASWTELRYGYTF.

The chain couples TRBV5-1 to TRBJ2-1, with 10 bases fitting TRBD1. Germline V gene lookup returns CDR1 SGHRS and CDR2 YFSETQ. This CDR3 is 14 amino acids long. Unmatched junction bases numbered 8, after V lost 6 bases and J lost 8 bases. In nucleotides, the CDR3 is TGCGCCAGCACCACCGGGACAGGGGATGATGAGCAGTTCTTC. Amino acid sequence: CASTTGTGDDEQFF.

Only a few counts were recorded for this clonotype. This chain connects TRBV4-1 to TRBJ2-5; D is possibly TRBD1 (5 bases). CDR1 MGHRA and CDR2 YSYEKL come from the germline V gene. The CDR3 covers 14 residues. The V and J ends lost 1 base and 2 bases respectively, with 8 bases between them. The CDR3 region has the DNA TGCGCCAGCAGCCAAGGGTACAGGCAAGAGACCCAGTACTTC. The encoded protein is CASSQGYRQETQYF.

This clonotype was counted only a few times. The rearrangement links TRBV7-3 to TRBJ2-1; 15 positions match TRBD2. V gave up 5 bases and J gave up 6 bases; unmatched junction bases: 5. CDR1 and CDR2 from the germline V gene are SGHTA and FQGTGA. The CDR3 has 16 amino acids. CDR3 nucleotides: TGTGCCAGCAGCGAATGGACTAGCGGGGGGGCCAATGAGCAGTTCTTC. Translated, it gives CASSEWTSGGANEQFF.

This chain uses TRBV5-4 with TRBJ1-2, with D unresolved. The germline gives CDR1 SGHNT, CDR2 YYREEE (reference sequence). V was shortened by 3 bases and J by 4 bases, with 10 bases between the two germline ends. The CDR3 has 13 residues. The CDR3 region has the DNA TGTGCCAGCAGCTCGGACGGTACCTATGGCTACACCTTC. Translated: CASSSDGTYGYTF.

This clonotype has only a few counts. This chain uses TRBV3-1 with TRBJ2-7; D is possibly TRBD1 or TRBD2 (6 bases each). This CDR3 has 15 amino acids. Germline V CDR1 and CDR2: LGHDT, YNNKEL (reference sequence). V was pared by 1 base and J by 3 bases, with 13 bases between. CDR3 nucleotides: TGTGCCAGCAGCCAAGGAAGGGGGGTAAACTACGAGCAGTACTTC. Translation: CASSQGRGVNYEQYF.